The following is a T cell receptor beta chain sequence with its context. Its specificity is not known. Only in-frame clones appear in the TCRdb table, and some are missing; sequencing was by immunoSEQ multiplex PCR. The sample holds 190,000 or so clones, 84% seen once. Germline V gene data show CDR1 as MNHEY and CDR2 as SVGAGI. The CDR3 contains 15 residues. The V end was cut by 6 bases, the J end by 0 bases, with 14 bases between. These data originate in a study of cytomegalovirus exposure and HLA in healthy donors. Notes on the study in general: Specificity of three CMV-associated chains for CMV antigens was verified in vitro. TCR sequences were mostly rare, though some public TCRs occurred in many donors.

The sequence was obtained from a woman younger than 30 in good health and CMV-seropositive. Sequences were obtained from PBMCs. The V gene is TRBV6-5, the J gene TRBJ1-1; D is ambiguous. CDR3 residues: CASSSATAMNTEAFF. The CDR3 DNA follows: TGTGCCAGCAGCTCCGCTACAGCTATGAACACTGAAGCTTTCTTT.